This T cell receptor (beta chain) stems from a study of blood T cell repertoires in COVID-19. Study overall: Spain, Italy and the United States supplied samples that represented acute and convalescent COVID-19.

Authors' analysis steps: Reference gene primers were amplified, and this amplification served to estimate nucleated cell counts. Clones were sequenced by immunoSEQ multiplex PCR, and TCRdb holds only the in-frame ones, with some missing. V and J calls and clone size are as listed in that table; D and trimming were resolved from the DNA. The sample carries about 190,000 clones, approximately 86% recorded once. With 2 bases removed from V and 6 bases from J, the gap between germline ends came to 11 bases. The CDR3 sequence is 15 residues long. Germline V gives CDR1 MNHEY, CDR2 SVGEGT. Sequenced input: PBMCs or T cells enriched from blood (not recorded which). The chain links TRBV6-2 or TRBV6-3 to TRBJ1-6, with D uncertain. The TCR comes from a woman in her sixties or seventies with acute COVID-19. This CDR3 reads CASSYRRNGNSPLHF. CDR3 nucleotide sequence: TGTGCCAGCAGTTACCGGAGGAACGGTAATTCACCCCTCCACTTT.